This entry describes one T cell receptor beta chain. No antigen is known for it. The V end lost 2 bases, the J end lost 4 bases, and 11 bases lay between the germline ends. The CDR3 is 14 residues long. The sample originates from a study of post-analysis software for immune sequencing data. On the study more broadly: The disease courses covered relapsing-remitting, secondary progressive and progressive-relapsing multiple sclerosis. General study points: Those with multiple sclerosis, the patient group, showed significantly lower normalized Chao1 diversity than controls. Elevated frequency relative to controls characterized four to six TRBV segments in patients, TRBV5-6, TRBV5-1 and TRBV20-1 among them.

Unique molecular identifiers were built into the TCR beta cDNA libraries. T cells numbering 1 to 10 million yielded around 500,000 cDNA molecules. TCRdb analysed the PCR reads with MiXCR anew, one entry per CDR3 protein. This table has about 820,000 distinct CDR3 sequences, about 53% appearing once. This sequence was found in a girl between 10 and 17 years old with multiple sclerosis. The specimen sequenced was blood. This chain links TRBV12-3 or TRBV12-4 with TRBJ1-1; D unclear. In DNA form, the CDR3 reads TGTGCCAGCAGTTTAAACTCGTTGGTCACTGAAGCTTTCTTT. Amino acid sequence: CASSLNSLVTEAFF.